The 5 T cell receptor beta chains presented below share a single source sample, sequenced in a study of regulatory T cells in long-lasting Graves disease. Time point reported: newly diagnosed GD, antithyroid drugs for less than 3 months. The TCR library used RNA extracted from PBMCs. Construction of the TCR beta libraries employed iRepertoire HTBI primers in conjunction with Arm-PCR of CDR3 regions. TCRdb re-derived calls from the multiplex PCR reads in MiXCR, one entry per CDR3 protein. The sample includes about 350,000 distinct CDR3 sequences, 15% to 20% seen only once; the top ten take just over 20%. This same sample was also part of a study on T cells in Graves' hyperthyroidism and ophthalmopathy.

The sample here was peripheral blood mononuclear cells (PBMCs), taken at new diagnosis, from a patient treated with antithyroid drugs. The receptors shown here come from a woman between 18 and 29 years old with Graves disease.

This clonotype occurred many times. This chain connects TRBV27 to TRBJ1-1; no firm D call. In germline, CDR1 is MNHEY, CDR2 SMNVEV (reference sequence). The CDR3 loop spans 11 amino acids. V lost 6 bases and J lost 8, with 10 bases in between. CDR3 DNA sequence: TGTGCCAGCAGGACGACGGGGGAAGCTTTCTTT. It is translated as CASRTTGEAFF.

This chain uses TRBV7-2 with TRBJ2-7, with D uncertain. Germline assignment: CDR1 SGHTA and CDR2 FQGNSA. CDR3 length equals 12 residues. V gave up 11 bases and J gave up 2 bases, with 13 bases separating them. In DNA form, the CDR3 reads TGTGCCGCTAGTCCGGAGCCCTACGAGCAGTACTTC. Translated: CAASPEPYEQYF.

V is TRBV14 and J is TRBJ2-7; no clear D. Between the trimmed V and J ends, which lost 4 bases and 4 bases, there was a span of 17 bases. The CDR3 length is 15 residues. Germline V lookup: CDR1 SGHDN, CDR2 FVKESK. CDR3 loop: CASSLAGQTRYEQYF. The CDR3, as DNA: TGTGCCAGCAGCCTGGCCGGGCAGACCAGATACGAGCAGTACTTC.

This clonotype was seen a few times. The chain joins TRBV6-5 to TRBJ2-3, with D possibly being TRBD2 (5 bases). V shed 4 bases and J shed 2 bases, with 25 bases lying between them. The length of the CDR3 is 19 residues. Germline V gene sequence: CDR1 MNHEY, CDR2 SVGAGI. CDR3 region: CASSSELPERGLYTDTQYF. The CDR3 DNA reads TGTGCCAGCAGTTCCGAATTACCAGAACGCGGACTGTACACAGATACGCAGTATTTT.

In its sample, this clonotype was seen many times. The chain recombines TRBV15 with TRBJ2-7; D ambiguous. This CDR3 spans 13 amino acids. V lost 2 bases and J lost 1, with 6 bases in between. Germline V CDR1 and CDR2: LNHNV, YYDKDF (reference sequence). The CDR3 region has the DNA TGTGCCACCAGCAGATGGGGTTCCTACGAGCAGTACTTC. This sequence encodes CATSRWGSYEQYF.